These 3 T cell receptor beta chains originate from one sample sequenced in a study of shared clonotypes between healthy human individuals. Clones were sequenced by immunoSEQ multiplex PCR, and TCRdb holds only the in-frame ones, with some missing. The sample lists roughly 2 million clones, about 95% occurring once. CD8 cells classed as naive were CD45RO-negative and positively selected for CCR7, excluding terminally differentiated effector memory CD45RA+ cells. Sequenced input: naive CD8+ T cells sorted from blood. Every receptor here comes from a man aged 18-30 years in good health.

This clone occurred once. The gene calls are TRBV4-1 and TRBJ1-4, with 8 positions matching TRBD1. Germline V gene data show CDR1 as MGHRA and CDR2 as YSYEKL. The CDR3 spans 14 residues. Losses at the gene ends were 5 bases for V and 8 bases for J; bases not matched to a gene: 7. CDR3 in DNA: TGCGCCAGCAGCTCGACAGGGGAGAACGAAAAACTGTTTTTT. Residues: CASSSTGENEKLFF.

This clone came up once. The CDR3 here is CASSERLQTHWRKLFF. In nucleotides, the CDR3 is TGTGCCAGCAGTGAACGTCTACAGACCCACTGGCGGAAACTGTTTTTT. V usage is TRBV25-1 and J usage is TRBJ1-4; D gene uncertain. The CDR3 has 16 residues. Per the germline V gene, CDR1 is MGHDK and CDR2 is SYGVNS. V was cut by 2 bases and J by 11 bases, with 21 bases left in between. Full variable domain (remainder filled in from reference TRBV25-1 and TRBJ1-4): EADIYQTPRYLVIGTGKKITLECSQTMGHDKMYWYQQDPGMELHLIHYSYGVNSTEKGDLSSESTVSRIRTEHFPLTLESARPSHTSQYLCASSERLQTHWRKLFFGSGTQLSVL.

This chain joins TRBV6-5 and TRBJ1-1, with a possible D match to TRBD1 (5 bases). This CDR3 has 16 residues. Germline assignment: CDR1 MNHEY and CDR2 SVGAGI. V was trimmed by 2 bases and J by 1 base, leaving 14 bases between them. CDR3 in DNA: TGTGCCAGCAGTTACAACCAGGGCGATAAGAACACTGAAGCTTTCTTT. It codes for CASSYNQGDKNTEAFF.